The 10 T cell receptor beta chains below all came from one sample that was sequenced in a study of blood T cell repertoires in COVID-19. TCRdb's copy holds only in-frame clones and misses some; the assay was immunoSEQ multiplex PCR. This repertoire shows some 35,000 clones, roughly 90% found once; its top ten account for 5.5% to 8.5%. Sequenced sample: peripheral blood. Receptor source: a human donor in a cohort sampled during active COVID-19.

The sample holds a few counts of this clone. The chain is built from TRBV5-1 and TRBJ1-1; TRBD1 matches 7 bases. The V and J ends lost 5 bases and 5 bases, in that order; junction bases with no gene match: 15. This CDR3 has 16 amino acids. Germline assignment: CDR1 SGHRS and CDR2 YFSETQ. CDR3 coding DNA: TGCGCCAGCAGATCTCCCACAGGGGCCTGGTCGACTGAAGCTTTCTTT. This gives the protein CASRSPTGAWSTEAFF.

The chain has TRBV7-3 and TRBJ2-1; 9 bases match TRBD1. The germline CDR1 and CDR2 sequences are SGHTA and FQGTGA. With 4 bases clipped from V and 4 bases from J, the junction kept 5 bases outside the gene matches. CDR3 length: 15 residues. This CDR3 reads CASSSAGQGYNEQFF. DNA for the CDR3: TGTGCCAGCAGCTCGGCGGGACAGGGATACAATGAGCAGTTCTTC. The full variable domain, with the rest looked up from reference TRBV7-3 and TRBJ2-1, is GAGVSQTPSNKVTEKGKYVELRCDPISGHTALYWYRQSLGQGPEFLIYFQGTGAADDSGLPNDRFFAVRPEGSVSTLKIQRTERGDSAVYLCASSSAGQGYNEQFFGPGTRLTVL.

This clone is a singleton in its sample. The chain links TRBV28 to TRBJ1-2, with D possibly matching TRBD1 (6 bases). V lost 3 bases, J lost 4 bases, and 12 bases lay in between. Germline CDR1 is MDHEN and CDR2 is SYDVKM. The CDR3 runs 14 residues. This chain's CDR3 is CASSFPGGGYGYTF. CDR3 nucleotide sequence: TGTGCCAGCAGTTTCCCTGGGGGCGGCTATGGCTACACCTTC.

This clone has only one observation. The CDR3 loop reads CASSVRGMNTGELFF. The CDR3 DNA follows: TGTGCCAGCAGCGTTAGGGGTATGAACACCGGGGAGCTGTTTTTT. The chain employs TRBV9 and TRBJ2-2; D possibly corresponds to TRBD1 (5 bases). Germline values: CDR1 SGDLS, CDR2 YYNGEE. The CDR3 is made up of 15 amino acids. The V and J ends lost 2 bases and 1 base respectively, with 9 bases between them.

The chain recombines TRBV6-4 with TRBJ2-2, with 7 bases identical to TRBD2. The CDR3 runs 16 residues. The ends lost 3 bases at V and 6 bases at J; junction bases unmatched: 10. Germline CDR1 MRHNA, CDR2 SNTAGT. This CDR3 is CASSDTGEAGAGELFF. The CDR3 DNA reads as TGTGCCAGCAGTGATACTGGGGAGGCGGGAGCCGGGGAGCTGTTTTTT.

The chain joins TRBV5-4 to TRBJ2-7, with 8 bases that match TRBD1. CDR1 is SGHNT and CDR2 is YYREEE in the germline V gene (reference sequence). There are 15 residues in the CDR3. With V trimmed by 4 bases and J by 3 bases, 9 bases remained unmatched. This chain's CDR3 is CASSPPGTGHYEQYF. The CDR3 DNA reads TGTGCCAGCAGCCCTCCTGGGACAGGCCACTACGAGCAGTACTTC. Combining the CDR3 with reference TRBV5-4 and TRBJ2-7 gives the whole variable domain ETGVTQSPTHLIKTRGQQVTLRCSSQSGHNTVSWYQQALGQGPQFIFQYYREEENGRGNFPPRFSGLQFPNYSSELNVNALELDDSALYLCASSPPGTGHYEQYFGPGTRLTVT.

The chain is built from TRBV27 and TRBJ2-3; no clear D. Trimming shortened V by 1 base and J by 4 bases, and 6 bases separated the two germline ends. CDR3 length: 13 amino acids. Germline V CDR1 and CDR2: MNHEY, SMNVEV (reference sequence). CDR3 protein: CASSLLSADTQYF. The DNA of the CDR3 is TGTGCCAGCAGTTTATTATCAGCAGATACGCAGTATTTT.

This chain links TRBV5-6 with TRBJ1-2, with TRBD1 identical over 8 bases. The CDR3 loop spans 15 amino acids. CDR1 is SGHDT and CDR2 is YYEEEE in the germline V gene. After removal of 2 bases from V and 5 bases from J, the junction contained 8 bases not matched to a gene. The CDR3 loop reads CASSFFGQGTYGYTF. DNA of the CDR3: TGTGCCAGCAGCTTCTTTGGACAGGGCACTTATGGCTACACCTTC.

The rearrangement links TRBV5-6 to TRBJ1-2, with TRBD1 matching over 7 bases. Unmatched junction bases numbered 7, after V lost 4 bases and J lost 4 bases. The CDR3 is made up of 14 amino acids. CDR1 is SGHDT, CDR2 YYEEEE, per germline. In DNA form, the CDR3 reads TGTGCCAGCAGCAAAGACAGGGCCGGCTATGGCTACACCTTC. It translates to CASSKDRAGYGYTF.

The V and J genes are TRBV2 and TRBJ1-5; D gene ambiguous. V lost 1 base to trimming and J lost 6 bases, with 10 bases between them. This CDR3 region has 14 residues. Germline values: CDR1 SNHLY, CDR2 FYNNEI. The CDR3 nucleotides read TGTGCCAGCAGTGAAGATAAGCTATTTCAGCCCCAGCATTTT. Residues: CASSEDKLFQPQHF.